The 13 T cell receptor beta chains listed next were all sequenced from one sample in a study of OX40 agonist ivuxolimab in advanced cancers. The library relied on the immunoSEQ multiplex PCR assay. What TCRdb holds here is the immuneACCESS table cut down to in-frame rearrangements. Part of the clones is not present; checked against another copy, under half of the missing clones reflect an unresolved V gene, and the others are unexplained. Here the sample has some 45,000 clones; around 86% occur a single time. The ten top clones hold about 12% of the sample. The sequencing used CD4+ or CD8+ T cells sorted from blood, collected in a trial of the OX40 agonist ivuxolimab. All receptors derive from an adult with an advanced solid tumor such as melanoma, head and neck, liver or kidney cancer.

This chain's CDR3 is CASSLGRNTEAFF. The CDR3 bases are TGCGCCAGCAGCTTGGGACGGAACACTGAAGCTTTCTTT. The chain carries TRBV5-1 and TRBJ1-1; no firm D call. CDR1 and CDR2 from the germline V gene are SGHRS and YFSETQ. Deletions cut 0 bases from V and 1 base from J, with 4 bases between. The CDR3 is made up of 13 amino acids.

The chain recombines TRBV5-7 with TRBJ1-2, with D possibly matching TRBD1 (5 bases). TRBV5-7 is flagged as an ORF with uncertain function. The germline V and J ends were trimmed by 3 bases and 3 bases, with 18 bases remaining between them. This CDR3 comprises 16 residues. CDR3 sequence: CASSSPGADLDYGYTF. The DNA for the CDR3 is TGTGCCAGCAGCTCCCCCGGGGCCGATCTTGACTATGGCTACACCTTC.

This clone is deemed medium-sized. The chain recombines TRBV11-2 with TRBJ2-1; D not certain. The CDR3 has 11 amino acids. V lost 4 bases and J 6 bases, leaving 4 bases between the germline ends. From germline, CDR1 is SGHAT and CDR2 FQNNGV. CDR3 DNA sequence: TGTGCCAGCAGCTCCGGCAATGAGCAGTTCTTC. It translates to CASSSGNEQFF.

V usage is TRBV12-5 and J usage is TRBJ2-7; D is uncertain. This CDR3 has 12 residues. Germline V CDR1 and CDR2: LGHNT, FRNRAP. V was trimmed by 2 bases and J by 2 bases, leaving 4 bases between them. The CDR3 region is CASGLTAYEQYF. Written as DNA, the CDR3 is TGTGCTAGTGGTTTGACAGCCTACGAGCAGTACTTC.

This clone showed up just a few times. V is TRBV2 and J is TRBJ2-5, with D tentatively TRBD2 (6 bases). Germline V gives CDR1 SNHLY, CDR2 FYNNEI. This CDR3 comprises 14 residues. Between the trimmed V and J ends, which lost 6 bases and 1 base, there was a span of 12 bases. The CDR3 region is CASRGGSSQETQYF. The CDR3 nucleotides read TGTGCCAGCAGAGGAGGGAGTAGCCAAGAGACCCAGTACTTC.

The chain links TRBV27 to TRBJ2-1; D is possibly TRBD1 or TRBD2 (5 bases each). The germline gives CDR1 MNHEY, CDR2 SMNVEV (reference sequence). Trimming took 3 bases from V and 6 from J, leaving 12 bases between them. CDR3 length: 14 residues. In nucleotides, the CDR3 is TGTGCCAGCAGTTTGTGGGACGGAACCAATGAGCAGTTCTTC. Its translation is CASSLWDGTNEQFF.

The chain links TRBV6-5 to TRBJ1-2; no reliable D call. From germline, CDR1 is MNHEY and CDR2 SVGAGI. Trimming pared 4 bases from V and 8 bases from J, leaving 8 bases between. The CDR3 consists of 11 residues. The CDR3 bases are TGTGCCAGCAGTTCAATGGGAGGCTACACCTTC. Encoded protein: CASSSMGGYTF.

J is TRBJ1-1 and V is TRBV19; D remains ambiguous. Germline assignment: CDR1 LNHDA and CDR2 SQIVND (reference sequence). Trimming shortened V by 5 bases and J by 1 base, and 11 bases separated the two germline ends. This CDR3 contains 14 residues. Here the CDR3 DNA reads TGTGCCAGTAGTTTCTTGGCCCCGAACACTGAAGCTTTCTTT. Translation gives CASSFLAPNTEAFF.

The rearrangement joins TRBV7-2 to TRBJ2-4; 7 positions match TRBD2. CDR3 size: 13 residues. From germline, CDR1 is SGHTA and CDR2 FQGNSA. V shed 6 bases, J shed 11 bases, and the junction held 10 bases outside the gene matches. The CDR3 nucleotides read TGTGCCAGCAGTTCCGTACCCGCGGGGGTTCAGTACTTC. Residues: CASSSVPAGVQYF.

Worth noting for this clone: This may come from a read error, since a much larger clone is one base off. This chain connects TRBV9 to TRBJ2-7; 9 bases align to TRBD1. The J segment lost 4 bases and the V segment lost 5 bases, leaving 4 bases of the junction unmatched. Germline V gives CDR1 SGDLS, CDR2 YYNGEE. The CDR3 runs to 13 residues. CDR3 bases: TGTGCCAGCAGTTCCGGGACAGGGTACGAGCAGTACTTC. Translation gives CASSSGTGYEQYF.

This clone has just one count. The chain is built from TRBV11-1 and TRBJ2-5, with 8 bases lining up with TRBD1. This CDR3 contains 15 residues. Germline V gene data show CDR1 as SGHAT and CDR2 as FQDESV (reference sequence). J lost 5 bases, V lost 5 bases, and 10 bases had no gene match. CDR3 DNA: TGTGCCAGCAGCACCGGTACAGGGGGTAGGGAGACCCAGTACTTC. Translating it yields CASSTGTGGRETQYF.

This rearrangement joins TRBV4-3 to TRBJ1-5, with D hard to call. V lost 8 bases, J lost 6 bases, and 14 bases lay in between. The germline V gene encodes CDR1 LGHNA and CDR2 YSLEER. The CDR3 runs to 13 residues. For the CDR3, the DNA is TGCGCCAGCGGACCGATTGGGGTTCAGCCCCAGCATTTT. Amino acids: CASGPIGVQPQHF.

This chain links TRBV27 with TRBJ1-4; weak D call: TRBD1 (5 bases). CDR1 and CDR2 (germline): MNHEY, SMNVEV (reference sequence). The V and J ends lost 6 bases and 8 bases respectively, with 16 bases between them. The CDR3 consists of 14 residues. In DNA form, the CDR3 reads TGTGCCAGCAGCCCGACAGCGGTGGAGGAAAAACTGTTTTTT. Translation: CASSPTAVEEKLFF.